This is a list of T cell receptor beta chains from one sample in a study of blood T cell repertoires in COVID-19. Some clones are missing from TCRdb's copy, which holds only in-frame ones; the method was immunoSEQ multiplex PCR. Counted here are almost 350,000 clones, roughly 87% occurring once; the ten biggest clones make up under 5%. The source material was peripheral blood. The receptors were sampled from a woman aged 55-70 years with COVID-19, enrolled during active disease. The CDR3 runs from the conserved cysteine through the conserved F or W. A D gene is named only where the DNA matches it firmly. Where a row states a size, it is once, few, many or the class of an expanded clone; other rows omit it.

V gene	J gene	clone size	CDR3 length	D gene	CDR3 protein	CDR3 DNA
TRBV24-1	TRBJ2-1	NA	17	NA	CATSDVPRFTPSNEQFF	TGTGCCACCAGTGACGTACCGAGGTTTACCCCTTCCAATGAGCAGTTCTTC
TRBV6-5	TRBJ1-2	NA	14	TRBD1	CASSRQGASYGYTF	TGTGCCAGCAGTAGACAGGGGGCAAGCTATGGCTACACCTTC
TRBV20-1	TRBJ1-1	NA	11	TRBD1	CSAQTGAEAFF	TGCAGTGCCCAGACAGGGGCTGAAGCTTTCTTT
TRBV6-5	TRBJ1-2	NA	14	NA	CASSTFRGIYGYTF	TGTGCCAGCAGTACCTTTAGGGGAATCTATGGCTACACCTTC
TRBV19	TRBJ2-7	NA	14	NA	CASKQLRGFGEQYF	TGTGCCAGTAAACAATTAAGGGGTTTTGGCGAGCAGTACTTC
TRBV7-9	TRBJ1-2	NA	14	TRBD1	CASRPQGQGYGYTF	TGTGCCAGCAGACCACAGGGACAGGGCTATGGCTACACCTTC
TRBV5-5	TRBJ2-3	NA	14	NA	CASSFGQITDTQYF	TGTGCCAGCAGCTTCGGACAGATCACAGATACGCAGTATTTT
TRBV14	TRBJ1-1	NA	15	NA	CASSLLQGGPTEAFF	TGTGCCAGCAGCTTACTACAGGGAGGGCCCACTGAAGCTTTCTTT
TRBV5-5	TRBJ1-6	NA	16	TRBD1	CASSGDRERHNSPLHF	TGTGCCAGCAGCGGGGACAGGGAAAGACATAATTCACCCCTCCACTTT
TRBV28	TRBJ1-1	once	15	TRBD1	CASSSQGQGASEAFF	TGTGCCAGCAGTTCACAAGGACAGGGGGCGAGTGAAGCTTTCTTT
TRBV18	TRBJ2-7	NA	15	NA	CASSPPGRTLYEQYF	TGTGCCAGCTCACCACCGGGGAGGACCCTCTACGAGCAGTACTTC
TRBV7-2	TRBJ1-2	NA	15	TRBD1	CASSLRQGLFHGYTF	TGTGCCAGCAGCCTAAGACAGGGCCTCTTTCATGGCTACACCTTC
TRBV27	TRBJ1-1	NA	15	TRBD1	CASSGQGAVGTEAFF	TGTGCCAGCAGTGGACAGGGGGCGGTCGGCACTGAAGCTTTCTTT
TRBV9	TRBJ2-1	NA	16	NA	CASSATGSFGNNEQFF	TGTGCCAGCAGCGCCACCGGATCTTTCGGGAACAATGAGCAGTTCTTC
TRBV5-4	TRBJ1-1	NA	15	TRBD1	CASSPQDRGQTEAFF	TGTGCCAGCAGCCCTCAGGACAGGGGGCAGACTGAAGCTTTCTTT
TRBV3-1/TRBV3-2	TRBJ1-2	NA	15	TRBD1	CASSSGTGTNYGYTF	TGTGCCAGCAGCTCCGGGACAGGGACTAACTATGGCTACACCTTC
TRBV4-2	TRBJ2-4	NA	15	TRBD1	CASSQGTGGYNIQYF	TGTGCCAGCAGCCAAGGGACAGGGGGATATAACATTCAGTACTTC
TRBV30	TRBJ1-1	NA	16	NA	CAWSVSKQGLNTEAFF	TGTGCCTGGAGTGTAAGTAAGCAGGGCCTTAACACTGAAGCTTTCTTT
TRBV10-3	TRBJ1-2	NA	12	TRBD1	CAIGQVDYGYTF	TGTGCCATTGGACAGGTAGACTATGGCTACACCTTC
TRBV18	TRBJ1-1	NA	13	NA	CASSPEFDSEAFF	TGTGCCAGCTCACCAGAGTTTGACAGCGAAGCTTTCTTT
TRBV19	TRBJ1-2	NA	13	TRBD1	CASSTRDRNGYTF	TGTGCCAGTAGTACCCGGGACAGAAATGGCTACACCTTC
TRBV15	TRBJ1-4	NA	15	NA	CATSREEHRGEKLFF	TGTGCCACCAGCAGAGAAGAACACCGGGGAGAAAAACTGTTTTTT
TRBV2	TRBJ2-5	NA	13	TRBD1	CASSNQGEETQYF	TGTGCCAGCAGTAATCAGGGGGAGGAGACCCAGTACTTC
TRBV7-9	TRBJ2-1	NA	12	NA	CASSLNSNEQFF	TGTGCCAGCAGCTTAAATAGTAATGAGCAGTTCTTC
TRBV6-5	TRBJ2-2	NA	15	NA	CASSYSPANTGELFF	TGTGCCAGCAGTTACTCGCCAGCGAACACCGGGGAGCTGTTTTTT
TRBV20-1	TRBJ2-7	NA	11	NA	CSARDRDEQYF	TGCAGTGCTAGAGATCGGGACGAGCAGTACTTC
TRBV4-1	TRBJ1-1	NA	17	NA	CASSRTGYVYGNTEAFF	TGCGCCAGCAGCCGAACAGGGTATGTTTACGGGAACACTGAAGCTTTCTTT
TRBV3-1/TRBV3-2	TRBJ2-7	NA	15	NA	CASSQGGARLYEQYF	TGTGCCAGCAGCCAAGGGGGCGCGAGGCTCTACGAGCAGTACTTC
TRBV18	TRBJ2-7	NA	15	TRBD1	CASSPIGTGGHEQYF	TGTGCCAGCTCACCCATCGGGACAGGGGGCCACGAGCAGTACTTC
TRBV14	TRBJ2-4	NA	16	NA	CASSQERRGAKNIQYF	TGTGCCAGCAGCCAAGAGAGAAGGGGGGCCAAAAACATTCAGTACTTC
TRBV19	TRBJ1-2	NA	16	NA	CASRATAEGNFEGYTF	TGTGCCAGTAGGGCTACGGCAGAGGGAAATTTCGAAGGCTACACCTTC
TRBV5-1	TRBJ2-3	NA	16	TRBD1	CASSLAGTGAGDTQYF	TGCGCCAGCAGCTTGGCCGGGACAGGGGCAGGAGATACGCAGTATTTT
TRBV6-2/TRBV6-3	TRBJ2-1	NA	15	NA	CASSYSGLTYNEQFF	TGTGCCAGCAGTTACTCGGGACTCACCTACAATGAGCAGTTCTTC
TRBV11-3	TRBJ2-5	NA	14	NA	CASSLADGGETQYF	TGTGCCAGCAGCTTAGCCGACGGAGGGGAGACCCAGTACTTC
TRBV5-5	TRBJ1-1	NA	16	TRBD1	CASRGQGVFMNTEAFF	TGTGCCAGCAGGGGACAGGGGGTGTTCATGAACACTGAAGCTTTCTTT
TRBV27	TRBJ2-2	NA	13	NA	CASSLSRTGELFF	TGTGCCAGCAGTTTATCGAGGACCGGGGAGCTGTTTTTT
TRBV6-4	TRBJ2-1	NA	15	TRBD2	CASSISSGGTNEQFF	TGTGCCAGCAGTATATCTAGCGGGGGGACCAATGAGCAGTTCTTC
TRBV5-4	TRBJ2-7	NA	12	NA	CASSYPAREQYF	TGTGCCAGCAGCTACCCAGCTAGAGAGCAGTACTTC
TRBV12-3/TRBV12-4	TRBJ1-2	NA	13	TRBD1	CASTQSGGGGYTF	TGTGCCAGCACCCAATCAGGGGGAGGAGGCTACACCTTC
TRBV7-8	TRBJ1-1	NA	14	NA	CASSPTEGNTEAFF	TGTGCCAGCAGCCCGACCGAGGGTAACACTGAAGCTTTCTTT
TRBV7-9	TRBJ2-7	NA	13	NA	CASSLYGGTEQYF	TGTGCCAGCAGCTTGTACGGCGGGACGGAGCAGTACTTC
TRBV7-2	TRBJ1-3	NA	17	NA	CASSLYNSANSGNTIYF	TGTGCCAGCAGCTTGTATAATAGCGCCAACTCTGGAAACACCATATATTTT